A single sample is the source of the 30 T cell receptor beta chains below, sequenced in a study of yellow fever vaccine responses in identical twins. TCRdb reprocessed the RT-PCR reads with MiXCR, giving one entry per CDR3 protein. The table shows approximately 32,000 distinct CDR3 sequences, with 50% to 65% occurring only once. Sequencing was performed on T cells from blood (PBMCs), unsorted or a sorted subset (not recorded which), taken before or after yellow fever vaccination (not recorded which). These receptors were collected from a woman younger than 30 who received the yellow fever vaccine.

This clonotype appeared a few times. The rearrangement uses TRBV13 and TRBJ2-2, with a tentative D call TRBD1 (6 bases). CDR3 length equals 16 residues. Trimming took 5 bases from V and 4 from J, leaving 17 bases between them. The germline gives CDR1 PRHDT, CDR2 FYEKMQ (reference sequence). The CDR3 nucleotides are TGTGCCAGCAGCGGATTTGGGGGCGACTCCACCGGGGAGCTGTTTTTT. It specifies CASSGFGGDSTGELFF.

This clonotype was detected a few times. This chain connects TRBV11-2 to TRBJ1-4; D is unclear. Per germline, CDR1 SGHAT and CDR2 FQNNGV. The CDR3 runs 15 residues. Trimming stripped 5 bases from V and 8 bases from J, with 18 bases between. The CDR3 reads CASSPQTAAGEKLFF. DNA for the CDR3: TGTGCCAGCAGCCCCCAGACGGCTGCTGGGGAAAAACTGTTTTTT.

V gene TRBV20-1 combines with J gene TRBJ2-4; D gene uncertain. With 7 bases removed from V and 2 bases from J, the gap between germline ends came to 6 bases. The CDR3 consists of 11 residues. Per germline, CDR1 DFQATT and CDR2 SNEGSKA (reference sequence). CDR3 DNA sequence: TGCAGTGGGGCTACCAAAAACATTCAGTACTTC. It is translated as CSGATKNIQYF.

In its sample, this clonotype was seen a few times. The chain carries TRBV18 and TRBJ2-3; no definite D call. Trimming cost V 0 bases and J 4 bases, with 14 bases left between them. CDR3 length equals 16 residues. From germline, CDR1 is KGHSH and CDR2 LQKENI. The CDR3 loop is CASSPPRTHKADTQYF. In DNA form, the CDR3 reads TGTGCCAGCTCACCACCACGGACGCACAAAGCAGATACGCAGTATTTT.

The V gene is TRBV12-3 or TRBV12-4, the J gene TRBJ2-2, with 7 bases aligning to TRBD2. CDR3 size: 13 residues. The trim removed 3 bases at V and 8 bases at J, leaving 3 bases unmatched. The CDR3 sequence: CASSLRLAGELFF. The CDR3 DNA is TGTGCCAGCAGTTTGAGACTAGCTGGGGAGCTGTTTTTT.

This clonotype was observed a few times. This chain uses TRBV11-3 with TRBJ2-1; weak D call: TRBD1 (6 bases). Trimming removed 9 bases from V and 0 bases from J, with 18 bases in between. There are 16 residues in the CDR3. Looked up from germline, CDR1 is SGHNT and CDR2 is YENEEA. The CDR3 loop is CASFYRGKSSYNEQFF. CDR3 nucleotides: TGTGCCAGTTTTTATAGGGGGAAGAGCTCCTACAATGAGCAGTTCTTC.

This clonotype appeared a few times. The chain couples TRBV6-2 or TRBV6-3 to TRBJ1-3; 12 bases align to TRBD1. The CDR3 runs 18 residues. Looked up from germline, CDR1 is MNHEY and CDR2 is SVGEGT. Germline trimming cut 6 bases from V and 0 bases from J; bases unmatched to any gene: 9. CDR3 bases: TGTGCCAGCAGGTACGGGACAGGGGGCACCCGCTCTGGAAACACCATATATTTT. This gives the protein CASRYGTGGTRSGNTIYF.

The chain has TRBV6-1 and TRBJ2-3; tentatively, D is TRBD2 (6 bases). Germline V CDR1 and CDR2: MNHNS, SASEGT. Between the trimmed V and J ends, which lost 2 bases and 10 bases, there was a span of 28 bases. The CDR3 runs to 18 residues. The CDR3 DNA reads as TGTGCCAGCAGTGAAAACCGCCGACTAGATAATCTCGCGTTTGCGCAGTATTTT. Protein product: CASSENRRLDNLAFAQYF.

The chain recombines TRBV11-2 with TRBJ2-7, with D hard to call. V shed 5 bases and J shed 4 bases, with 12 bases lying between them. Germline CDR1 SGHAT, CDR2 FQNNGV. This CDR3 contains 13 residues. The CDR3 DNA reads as TGTGCCAGCAGCAGGTCTTCCGGGTACGAGCAGTACGTC. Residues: CASSRSSGYEQYV.

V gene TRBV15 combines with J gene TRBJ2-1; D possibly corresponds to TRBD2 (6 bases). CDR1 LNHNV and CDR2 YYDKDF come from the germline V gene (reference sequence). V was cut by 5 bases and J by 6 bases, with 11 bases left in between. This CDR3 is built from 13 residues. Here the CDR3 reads CATSAAAGNEQFF. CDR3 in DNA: TGTGCCACCAGCGCGGCAGCGGGCAATGAGCAGTTCTTC.

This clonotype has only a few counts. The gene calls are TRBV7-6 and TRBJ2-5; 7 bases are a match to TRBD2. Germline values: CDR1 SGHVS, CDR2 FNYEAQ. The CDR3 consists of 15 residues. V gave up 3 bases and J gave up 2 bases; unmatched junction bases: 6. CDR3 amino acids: CASSFASGTQETQYF. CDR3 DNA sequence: TGTGCCAGCAGCTTCGCTAGCGGAACACAAGAGACCCAGTACTTC.

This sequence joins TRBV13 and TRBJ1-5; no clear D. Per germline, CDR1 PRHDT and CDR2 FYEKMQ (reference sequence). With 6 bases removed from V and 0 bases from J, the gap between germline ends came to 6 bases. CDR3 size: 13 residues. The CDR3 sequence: CASRAYSNQPQHF. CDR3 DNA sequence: TGTGCCAGCAGGGCTTATAGCAATCAGCCCCAGCATTTT. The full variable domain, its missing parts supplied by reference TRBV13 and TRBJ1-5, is AAGVIQSPRHLIKEKRETATLKCYPIPRHDTVYWYQQGPGQDPQFLISFYEKMQSDKGSIPDRFSAQQFSDYHSELNMSSLELGDSALYFCASRAYSNQPQHFGDGTRLSIL.

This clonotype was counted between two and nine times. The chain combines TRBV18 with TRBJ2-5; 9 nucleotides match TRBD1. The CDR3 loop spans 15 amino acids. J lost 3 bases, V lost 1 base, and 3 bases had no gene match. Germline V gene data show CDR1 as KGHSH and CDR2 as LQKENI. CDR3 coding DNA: TGTGCCAGCTCACCACTGGGACAGGGCAAAGAGACCCAGTACTTC. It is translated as CASSPLGQGKETQYF.

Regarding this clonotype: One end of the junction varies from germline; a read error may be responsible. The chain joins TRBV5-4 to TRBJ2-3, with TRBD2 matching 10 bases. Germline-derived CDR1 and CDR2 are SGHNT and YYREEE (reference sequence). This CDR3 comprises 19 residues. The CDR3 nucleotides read TGTGCCAGCAGCTTGGAACGCCGGGGGACTAGCGAATACACAGATACGCTGTATTTT. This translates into CASSLERRGTSEYTDTLYF.

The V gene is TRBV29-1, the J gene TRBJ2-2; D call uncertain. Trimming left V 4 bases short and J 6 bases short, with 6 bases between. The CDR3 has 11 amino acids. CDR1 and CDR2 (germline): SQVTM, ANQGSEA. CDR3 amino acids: CSVGSAGELFF. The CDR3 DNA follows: TGCAGCGTTGGAAGTGCCGGGGAGCTGTTTTTT.

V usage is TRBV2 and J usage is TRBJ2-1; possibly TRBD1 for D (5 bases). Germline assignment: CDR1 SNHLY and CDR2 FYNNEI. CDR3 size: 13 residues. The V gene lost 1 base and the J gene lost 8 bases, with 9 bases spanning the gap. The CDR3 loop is CASSEGRVDEQFF. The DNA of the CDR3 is TGTGCCAGCAGTGAAGGCAGGGTGGATGAGCAGTTCTTC.

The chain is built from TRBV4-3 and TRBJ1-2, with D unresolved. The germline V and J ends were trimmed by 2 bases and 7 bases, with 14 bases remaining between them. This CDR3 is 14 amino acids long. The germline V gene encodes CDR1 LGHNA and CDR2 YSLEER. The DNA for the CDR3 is TGCGCCAGCAGCCAATACGGCGGGGTGCTTGGCTACACCTTC. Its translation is CASSQYGGVLGYTF.

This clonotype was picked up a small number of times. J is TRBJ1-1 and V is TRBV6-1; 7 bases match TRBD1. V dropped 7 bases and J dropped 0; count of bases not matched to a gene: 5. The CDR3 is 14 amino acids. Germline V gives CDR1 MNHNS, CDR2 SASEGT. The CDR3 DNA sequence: TGTGCCAGCATAATCGACAGGGTGAACACTGAAGCTTTCTTT. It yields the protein CASIIDRVNTEAFF.

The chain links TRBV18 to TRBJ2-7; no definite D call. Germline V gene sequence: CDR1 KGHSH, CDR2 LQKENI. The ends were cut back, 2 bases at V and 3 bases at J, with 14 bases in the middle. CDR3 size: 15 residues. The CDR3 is CASSPGWATFYEQYF. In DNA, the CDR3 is TGTGCCAGCTCACCAGGATGGGCCACCTTCTACGAGCAGTACTTC.

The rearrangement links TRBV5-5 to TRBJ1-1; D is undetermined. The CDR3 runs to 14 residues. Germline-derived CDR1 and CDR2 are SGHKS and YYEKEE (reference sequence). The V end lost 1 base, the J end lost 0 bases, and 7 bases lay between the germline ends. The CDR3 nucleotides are TGTGCCAGCAGCTTGACGATGGTGAACACTGAAGCTTTCTTT. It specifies CASSLTMVNTEAFF.

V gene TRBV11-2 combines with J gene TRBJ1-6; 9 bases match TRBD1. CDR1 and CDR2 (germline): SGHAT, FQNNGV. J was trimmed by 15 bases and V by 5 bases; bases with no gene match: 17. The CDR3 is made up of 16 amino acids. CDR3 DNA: TGTGCCAGCAGCCCCACCATGGGACAGGGTTGGCAGGACCTCCACTTT. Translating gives CASSPTMGQGWQDLHF.

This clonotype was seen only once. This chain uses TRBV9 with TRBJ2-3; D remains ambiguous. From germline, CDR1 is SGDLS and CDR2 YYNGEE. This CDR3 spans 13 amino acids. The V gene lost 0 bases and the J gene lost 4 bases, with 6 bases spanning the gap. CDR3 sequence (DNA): TGTGCCAGCAGCGTAGAGGTCCCAGATACGCAGTATTTT. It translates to CASSVEVPDTQYF.

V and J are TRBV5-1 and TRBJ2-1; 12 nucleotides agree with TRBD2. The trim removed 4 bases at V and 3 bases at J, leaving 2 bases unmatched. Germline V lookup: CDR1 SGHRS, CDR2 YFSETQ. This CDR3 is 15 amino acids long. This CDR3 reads CASSVGLAGYNEQFF. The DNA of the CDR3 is TGCGCCAGCAGCGTGGGACTAGCGGGCTACAATGAGCAGTTCTTC.

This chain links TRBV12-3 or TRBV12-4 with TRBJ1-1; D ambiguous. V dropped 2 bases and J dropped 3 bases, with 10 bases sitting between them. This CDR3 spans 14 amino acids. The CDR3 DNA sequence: TGTGCCAGCAGTTTAATCGGGCTCCACACTGAAGCTTTCTTT. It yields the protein CASSLIGLHTEAFF.

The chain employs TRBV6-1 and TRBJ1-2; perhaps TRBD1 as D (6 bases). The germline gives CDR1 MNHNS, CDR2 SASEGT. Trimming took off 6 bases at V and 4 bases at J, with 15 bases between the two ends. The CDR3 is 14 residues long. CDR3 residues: CASSSGGQIYGYTF. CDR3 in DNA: TGTGCCAGCAGCTCCGGGGGGCAGATCTATGGCTACACCTTC.

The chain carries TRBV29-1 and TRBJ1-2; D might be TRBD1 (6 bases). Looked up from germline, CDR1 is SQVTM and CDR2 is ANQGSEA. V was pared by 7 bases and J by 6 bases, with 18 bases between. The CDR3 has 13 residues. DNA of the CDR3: TGCAGCGCCCAACCGCAGGGGAGTAATGGCTACACCTTC. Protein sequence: CSAQPQGSNGYTF.

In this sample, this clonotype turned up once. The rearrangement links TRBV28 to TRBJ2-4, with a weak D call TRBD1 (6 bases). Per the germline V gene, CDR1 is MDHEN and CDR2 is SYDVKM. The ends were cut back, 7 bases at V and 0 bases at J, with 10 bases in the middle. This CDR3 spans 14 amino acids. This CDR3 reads CASKGQLAKNIQYF. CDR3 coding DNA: TGTGCCAGCAAAGGACAGTTAGCCAAAAACATTCAGTACTTC.

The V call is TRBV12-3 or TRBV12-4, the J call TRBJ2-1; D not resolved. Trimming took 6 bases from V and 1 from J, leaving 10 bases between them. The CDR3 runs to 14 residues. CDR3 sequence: CASSPLRSYNEQFF. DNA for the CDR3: TGTGCCAGCAGCCCACTGAGATCCTACAATGAGCAGTTCTTC.

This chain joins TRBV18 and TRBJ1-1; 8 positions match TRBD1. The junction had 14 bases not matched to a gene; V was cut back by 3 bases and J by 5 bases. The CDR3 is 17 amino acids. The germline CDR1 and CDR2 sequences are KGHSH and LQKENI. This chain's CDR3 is CASSPLQGAKVDTEAFF. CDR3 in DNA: TGTGCCAGCTCACCCCTCCAGGGGGCGAAGGTAGATACTGAAGCTTTCTTT. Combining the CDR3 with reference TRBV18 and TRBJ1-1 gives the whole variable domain NAGVMQNPRHLVRRRGQEARLRCSPMKGHSHVYWYRQLPEEGLKFMVYLQKENIIDESGMPKERFSAEFPKEGPSILRIQQVVRGDSAAYFCASSPLQGAKVDTEAFFGQGTRLTVV.

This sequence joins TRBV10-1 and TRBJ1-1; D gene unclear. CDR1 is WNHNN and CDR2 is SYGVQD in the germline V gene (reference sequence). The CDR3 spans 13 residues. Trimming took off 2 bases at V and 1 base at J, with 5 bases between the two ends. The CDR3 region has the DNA TGCGCCAGCAGTGAGAGGGCGAACACTGAAGCTTTCTTT. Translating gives CASSERANTEAFF.